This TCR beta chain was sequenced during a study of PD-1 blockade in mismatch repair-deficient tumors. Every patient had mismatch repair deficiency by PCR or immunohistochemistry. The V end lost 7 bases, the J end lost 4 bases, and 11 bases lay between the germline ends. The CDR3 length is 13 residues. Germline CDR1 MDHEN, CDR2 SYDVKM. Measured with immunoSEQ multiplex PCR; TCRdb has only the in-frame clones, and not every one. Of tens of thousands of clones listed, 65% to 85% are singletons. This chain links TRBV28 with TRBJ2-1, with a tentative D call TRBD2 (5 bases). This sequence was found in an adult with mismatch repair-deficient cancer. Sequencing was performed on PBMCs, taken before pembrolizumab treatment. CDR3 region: CASNGGFYNEQFF. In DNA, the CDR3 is TGTGCCAGCAACGGCGGGTTTTACAATGAGCAGTTCTTC.